This TCR beta chain emerged from a study of T cells in Graves' hyperthyroidism and ophthalmopathy. Study-wide context: Peripheral blood specimens were obtained at initial diagnosis, prior to any treatment.

Germline V gives CDR1 DFQATT, CDR2 SNEGSKA (reference sequence). J was trimmed by 8 bases and V by 5 bases; bases with no gene match: 14. The CDR3 is 15 amino acids. This clonotype was counted many times. Its matching antigen is unknown. There were TCR beta CDR3 regions amplified from RNA transcripts. Using the HTBI primer set, a first-round RT-PCR was run on the TCR CDR3. TCRdb reanalysed the multiplex PCR reads using MiXCR and keeps one entry per CDR3 protein. The repertoire holds 300,000 to 350,000 distinct CDR3 sequences, 18% seen once, with less than 20% in the top ten. Study-wide results and limits: The model's output predicted ophthalmopathy at a median of about 5.9 months prior to onset. The majority of expanded thyroid clonotypes above 0.001 also appeared in blood. Ophthalmopathy was distinguished from stable hyperthyroidism by 13 V-J signatures.

The receptor was isolated from a woman in her thirties or forties with Graves' ophthalmopathy. V is TRBV20-1 and J is TRBJ1-1, with 10 bases aligning to TRBD1. Sample: blood. CDR3 bases: TGCAGTGCTCGACCTAACCCGGGACAGGGGAAAGAAGCTTTCTTT. Its translation is CSARPNPGQGKEAFF.